A selection of T cell receptor beta chains follows, all from one sample in a study of blood T cell repertoires in COVID-19. The table came from immunoSEQ multiplex PCR; TCRdb's copy has only in-frame clones and leaves some out. Of about 240,000 clones listed, roughly 87% are singletons. The sample comprised PBMCs or T cells enriched from blood (not recorded which). The receptors were gathered from a woman aged 25 to 39 with acute COVID-19. The CDR3 runs from the conserved cysteine through the conserved F or W. Each record gives: D gene, V gene, clone size, J gene, CDR3 DNA, CDR3 protein. A D gene is named only where the DNA matches it firmly. For some rows the clone size is stated as once, few or many, or as a class when expanded; others skip it.

d_call: TRBD1; v_call: TRBV7-8; clone_size: NA; j_call: TRBJ1-2; cdr3_nt: TGTGCCAGCAGCTTGGGGGACAGCTCCTATGGCTACACCTTC; cdr3_aa: CASSLGDSSYGYTF
d_call: TRBD2; v_call: TRBV13; clone_size: few; j_call: TRBJ2-1; cdr3_nt: TGTGCCAGCAGCCCGAACGTGGCGGGAGTATACAATGAGCAGTTCTTC; cdr3_aa: CASSPNVAGVYNEQFF
d_call: NA; v_call: TRBV27; clone_size: NA; j_call: TRBJ1-5; cdr3_nt: TGTGCCAGCATGGCAGGGCCTTATAGCAATCAGCCCCAGCATTTT; cdr3_aa: CASMAGPYSNQPQHF
d_call: NA; v_call: TRBV5-1; clone_size: few; j_call: TRBJ2-3; cdr3_nt: TGCGCCAGCAGTCCGGAGGGGGATACGCAGTATTTT; cdr3_aa: CASSPEGDTQYF
d_call: NA; v_call: TRBV4-1; clone_size: NA; j_call: TRBJ2-5; cdr3_nt: TGCGCCAGCAGCCAAGAGCCCGGGACCCAGTACTTC; cdr3_aa: CASSQEPGTQYF
d_call: NA; v_call: TRBV4-1; clone_size: NA; j_call: TRBJ1-2; cdr3_nt: TGCGCCAGCAGCCAACCCCGGCAGGGGACCGCCTATGGCTACACCTTC; cdr3_aa: CASSQPRQGTAYGYTF
d_call: NA; v_call: TRBV19; clone_size: NA; j_call: TRBJ2-7; cdr3_nt: TGTGCCAGTAGTATGCAGGGTAGCGAGCAGTACTTC; cdr3_aa: CASSMQGSEQYF
d_call: NA; v_call: TRBV2; clone_size: many; j_call: TRBJ1-5; cdr3_nt: TGTGCCAGCAGTGGACAGGCGGGCAATCAGCCCCAGCATTTT; cdr3_aa: CASSGQAGNQPQHF
d_call: NA; v_call: TRBV30; clone_size: NA; j_call: TRBJ2-5; cdr3_nt: TGTGCCTGGGGACAGAGGTACCAAGAGACCCAGTACTTC; cdr3_aa: CAWGQRYQETQYF
d_call: NA; v_call: TRBV2; clone_size: NA; j_call: TRBJ1-3; cdr3_nt: TGTGCCAGCAGTGAAGCGCTTCAAGAGGGAGCTGGAAACACCATATATTTT; cdr3_aa: CASSEALQEGAGNTIYF
d_call: NA; v_call: TRBV9; clone_size: NA; j_call: TRBJ2-2; cdr3_nt: TGTGCCAGCAGCGTAGATGCAGGCGGGGAGCTGTTTTTT; cdr3_aa: CASSVDAGGELFF
d_call: TRBD1; v_call: TRBV2; clone_size: many; j_call: TRBJ1-5; cdr3_nt: TGTGCCAGCAGGGACAGGGAAGCGGGTCAGCCCCAGCATTTT; cdr3_aa: CASRDREAGQPQHF
d_call: TRBD2; v_call: TRBV27; clone_size: NA; j_call: TRBJ2-1; cdr3_nt: TGTGCCAGCAGTTTTGGGACTAGCCAGCAGTTCTTC; cdr3_aa: CASSFGTSQQFF
d_call: TRBD1; v_call: TRBV11-2; clone_size: few; j_call: TRBJ1-6; cdr3_nt: TGTGCCAGCAGCAGACAGGGTAATTCACCCCTCCACTTT; cdr3_aa: CASSRQGNSPLHF
d_call: NA; v_call: TRBV4-1; clone_size: NA; j_call: TRBJ1-1; cdr3_nt: TGCGCCAGCAGCCCCGAGGGAGGGTTTGAAGCTTTCTTT; cdr3_aa: CASSPEGGFEAFF
d_call: NA; v_call: TRBV4-1; clone_size: NA; j_call: TRBJ1-3; cdr3_nt: TGCGCCAGCAGCGGCAGCCGGGGGGGTCTAATCTCTGGAAACACCATATATTTT; cdr3_aa: CASSGSRGGLISGNTIYF
d_call: TRBD1; v_call: TRBV9; clone_size: NA; j_call: TRBJ1-3; cdr3_nt: TGTGCCAGCAGCGTCACTACAGGGGCTGGAAACACCATATATTTT; cdr3_aa: CASSVTTGAGNTIYF
d_call: NA; v_call: TRBV7-9; clone_size: once; j_call: TRBJ2-2; cdr3_nt: TGTGCCAGCAGCCCCCCGGACGGACAGAACACCGGGGAGCTGTTTTTT; cdr3_aa: CASSPPDGQNTGELFF
d_call: NA; v_call: TRBV13; clone_size: once; j_call: TRBJ1-2; cdr3_nt: TGTGCCAGCAGCTCGGCAGGAGGGGGCTACACCTTC; cdr3_aa: CASSSAGGGYTF
d_call: NA; v_call: TRBV19; clone_size: NA; j_call: TRBJ2-1; cdr3_nt: TGTGCCAGTAGACTCTCTAGCGTGCCCTACAATGAGCAGTTCTTC; cdr3_aa: CASRLSSVPYNEQFF
d_call: TRBD1; v_call: TRBV24-1; clone_size: NA; j_call: TRBJ1-2; cdr3_nt: TGTGCCACCAGTGATTTCGCCAACAGGGGGCGATTGTACTATGGCTACACCTTC; cdr3_aa: CATSDFANRGRLYYGYTF
d_call: NA; v_call: TRBV5-1; clone_size: NA; j_call: TRBJ1-1; cdr3_nt: TGCGCCAGCAGGGGGGCACCGATGAACACTGAAGCTTTCTTT; cdr3_aa: CASRGAPMNTEAFF
d_call: NA; v_call: TRBV20-1; clone_size: few; j_call: TRBJ1-4; cdr3_nt: TGCAGTGCTAGCAGAACTGAAAAACTGTTTTTT; cdr3_aa: CSASRTEKLFF
d_call: TRBD1; v_call: TRBV5-1; clone_size: NA; j_call: TRBJ1-2; cdr3_nt: TGCGCCAGCAGCTTGGCGGGGGACAGGGGGCAAGTCAATGGCTACACCTTC; cdr3_aa: CASSLAGDRGQVNGYTF
d_call: NA; v_call: TRBV7-2; clone_size: NA; j_call: TRBJ1-2; cdr3_nt: TGTGCCAGCAGCTTAGGCCCCAAAAGAGGGTACTATGGCTACACCTTC; cdr3_aa: CASSLGPKRGYYGYTF
d_call: NA; v_call: TRBV9; clone_size: NA; j_call: TRBJ2-7; cdr3_nt: TGTGCCAGCAGCGGGGCCCCCGGGGGGCTCGAGCAGTACTTC; cdr3_aa: CASSGAPGGLEQYF
d_call: TRBD2; v_call: TRBV10-3; clone_size: NA; j_call: TRBJ2-3; cdr3_nt: TGTGCCATCAGTGGAGAGGAAACTAGCGGGGGTGTGGATACGCAGTATTTT; cdr3_aa: CAISGEETSGGVDTQYF
d_call: NA; v_call: TRBV6-5; clone_size: NA; j_call: TRBJ1-6; cdr3_nt: TGTGCCAGCAGTTACACATTCTCCTATAATTCACCCCTCCACTTT; cdr3_aa: CASSYTFSYNSPLHF
d_call: TRBD2; v_call: TRBV7-6; clone_size: NA; j_call: TRBJ2-1; cdr3_nt: TGTGCCAGCAAATTACTAGCGGACCTCAGAGGGGAGCAGTTCTTC; cdr3_aa: CASKLLADLRGEQFF
d_call: TRBD1; v_call: TRBV7-2; clone_size: NA; j_call: TRBJ2-5; cdr3_nt: TGTGCCAGCAGCTTGGACAGGCCGCAAGAGACCCAGTACTTC; cdr3_aa: CASSLDRPQETQYF
d_call: NA; v_call: TRBV6-5; clone_size: NA; j_call: TRBJ1-5; cdr3_nt: TGTGCCAGCAGTTACCCCCGGGACACAGTCCATCAGCCCCAGCATTTT; cdr3_aa: CASSYPRDTVHQPQHF
d_call: NA; v_call: TRBV25-1; clone_size: NA; j_call: TRBJ2-7; cdr3_nt: TGTGCCAGCAGTGAAGAGACAGAAACCTACGAGCAGTACTTC; cdr3_aa: CASSEETETYEQYF
d_call: TRBD2; v_call: TRBV18; clone_size: NA; j_call: TRBJ2-7; cdr3_nt: TGTGCCAGCTCACCCCCAGCGGGGCCCCCCTACGAGCAGTACTTC; cdr3_aa: CASSPPAGPPYEQYF
d_call: TRBD2; v_call: TRBV18; clone_size: NA; j_call: TRBJ2-7; cdr3_nt: TGTGCCAGCTCACCAGCGGGGGACTACGAGCAGTACTTC; cdr3_aa: CASSPAGDYEQYF
d_call: NA; v_call: TRBV27; clone_size: NA; j_call: TRBJ2-1; cdr3_nt: TGTGCCAGCAGTTCCCCCGTGGGGCTTAACAATGAGCAGTTCTTC; cdr3_aa: CASSSPVGLNNEQFF